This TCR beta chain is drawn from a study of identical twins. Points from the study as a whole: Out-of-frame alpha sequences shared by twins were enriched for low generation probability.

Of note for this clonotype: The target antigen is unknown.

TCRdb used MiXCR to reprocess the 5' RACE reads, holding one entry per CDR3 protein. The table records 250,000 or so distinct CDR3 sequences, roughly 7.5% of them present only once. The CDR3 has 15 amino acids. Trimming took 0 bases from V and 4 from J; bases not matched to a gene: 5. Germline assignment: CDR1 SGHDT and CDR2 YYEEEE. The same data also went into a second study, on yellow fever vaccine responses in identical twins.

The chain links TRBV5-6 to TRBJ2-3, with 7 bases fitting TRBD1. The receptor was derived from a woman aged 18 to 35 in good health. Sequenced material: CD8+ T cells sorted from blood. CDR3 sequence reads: CASSLGRQGSDTQYF. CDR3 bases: TGTGCCAGCAGCTTGGGGAGACAGGGATCAGATACGCAGTATTTT.